A selection of T cell receptor beta chains follows, all from one sample in a study of blood T cell repertoires in COVID-19. TCRdb's table, derived via immunoSEQ multiplex PCR, lists solely in-frame clones and lacks some. The sample shows 200,000 to 300,000 clones, around nine tenths of them seen only once. The sequencing input was peripheral blood. These receptors were obtained from a woman in her sixties with COVID-19, enrolled during active disease. Each CDR3 is given without its conserved first and last residue. Clone size is stated in some rows and not others, as once, few, many or a class when expanded.

J gene: TRBJ2-5; clone size: -; V gene: TRBV30; CDR3 protein: AFSGTIQETQY
J gene: TRBJ1-2; clone size: -; V gene: TRBV6-6; CDR3 protein: ASSYGTGPAYGYT
J gene: TRBJ1-3; clone size: -; V gene: TRBV10-3; CDR3 protein: AISVRSGNTIY
J gene: TRBJ1-1; clone size: -; V gene: TRBV9; CDR3 protein: ASSVGPDMNTEAF
J gene: TRBJ2-5; clone size: -; V gene: TRBV7-9; CDR3 protein: ASSGRLVTETQY
J gene: TRBJ2-7; clone size: -; V gene: TRBV6-2/TRBV6-3; CDR3 protein: ASSGAVAASGSSWEQY
J gene: TRBJ1-2; clone size: few; V gene: TRBV2; CDR3 protein: AILQRWGTNYGYT
J gene: TRBJ1-5; clone size: -; V gene: TRBV5-1; CDR3 protein: ASSAQGGEQPQH
J gene: TRBJ2-5; clone size: once; V gene: TRBV19; CDR3 protein: ASGGTGWIETQY
J gene: TRBJ1-2; clone size: few; V gene: TRBV3-1/TRBV3-2; CDR3 protein: ASSPQITGGGPNYGYT
J gene: TRBJ1-3; clone size: -; V gene: TRBV5-1; CDR3 protein: ASSLGAASGNTIY
J gene: TRBJ2-7; clone size: -; V gene: TRBV7-3; CDR3 protein: ASSSTGTPGEQY
J gene: TRBJ2-7; clone size: -; V gene: TRBV14; CDR3 protein: ASSLGVAQQY
J gene: TRBJ2-5; clone size: -; V gene: TRBV5-1; CDR3 protein: ASSLVGGQIQETQY
J gene: TRBJ2-2; clone size: -; V gene: TRBV24-1; CDR3 protein: ATRRQENTGELF
J gene: TRBJ1-5; clone size: -; V gene: TRBV15; CDR3 protein: ATSSQGYQPQH
J gene: TRBJ1-6; clone size: -; V gene: TRBV9; CDR3 protein: ASSVTQGDNSPLH
J gene: TRBJ2-3; clone size: few; V gene: TRBV18; CDR3 protein: ASSPRSGITDTQY
J gene: TRBJ2-7; clone size: -; V gene: TRBV5-4; CDR3 protein: ASSNLGSVGEYEQY
J gene: TRBJ2-7; clone size: -; V gene: TRBV4-1; CDR3 protein: ASSQDRDSSTYEQY
J gene: TRBJ2-7; clone size: -; V gene: TRBV7-9; CDR3 protein: AGDRVLGEQY
J gene: TRBJ1-4; clone size: -; V gene: TRBV6-2/TRBV6-3; CDR3 protein: ASSPDRVVTTNEKLF
J gene: TRBJ2-4; clone size: few; V gene: TRBV18; CDR3 protein: ASSPRYIQY
J gene: TRBJ2-1; clone size: few; V gene: TRBV27; CDR3 protein: ARRTSGRGSSYNEQF
J gene: TRBJ1-3; clone size: -; V gene: TRBV7-3; CDR3 protein: ASSLAGNSGNTIY
J gene: TRBJ1-2; clone size: -; V gene: TRBV6-1; CDR3 protein: ASSEVSGGGYT
J gene: TRBJ1-2; clone size: few; V gene: TRBV5-1; CDR3 protein: ASSSGTGEGYT
J gene: TRBJ1-1; clone size: -; V gene: TRBV3-1/TRBV3-2; CDR3 protein: ASSQDWRENTEAF
J gene: TRBJ1-3; clone size: -; V gene: TRBV6-5; CDR3 protein: ASSSTVSGNTIY
J gene: TRBJ1-2; clone size: -; V gene: TRBV7-2; CDR3 protein: ASSLQVHNYGYT
J gene: TRBJ2-6; clone size: -; V gene: TRBV6-1; CDR3 protein: ASSARLAGYSGANVLT
J gene: TRBJ2-7; clone size: once; V gene: TRBV14; CDR3 protein: ASSHLPLGQGEQY
J gene: TRBJ2-5; clone size: -; V gene: TRBV6-5; CDR3 protein: ASSRVGGATQY
J gene: TRBJ2-5; clone size: -; V gene: TRBV15; CDR3 protein: ATSPPGSRGSSQY
J gene: TRBJ2-1; clone size: once; V gene: TRBV5-6; CDR3 protein: ASSTQPGLAGGPFF
J gene: TRBJ1-2; clone size: -; V gene: TRBV2; CDR3 protein: ASSEGGLANYGYT
J gene: TRBJ2-1; clone size: -; V gene: TRBV4-2; CDR3 protein: ASSQATPGTGGHEQF
J gene: TRBJ2-1; clone size: once; V gene: TRBV5-6; CDR3 protein: ASSLIQGVGEQF
J gene: TRBJ2-7; clone size: -; V gene: TRBV19; CDR3 protein: ASSIRALPGQATYEQY
J gene: TRBJ2-2; clone size: -; V gene: TRBV5-1; CDR3 protein: ASSLWTPGAGELF
J gene: TRBJ1-5; clone size: -; V gene: TRBV19; CDR3 protein: ASSAGTGDQSAQH
J gene: TRBJ2-5; clone size: -; V gene: TRBV7-2; CDR3 protein: ASSQGGRKETQY
J gene: TRBJ1-3; clone size: once; V gene: TRBV18; CDR3 protein: ASSPPAGSSGNTIY
J gene: TRBJ2-2; clone size: -; V gene: TRBV7-9; CDR3 protein: ASSARLNTGELF
J gene: TRBJ1-4; clone size: -; V gene: TRBV6-6; CDR3 protein: ASSYPTGVREKLF
J gene: TRBJ2-2; clone size: -; V gene: TRBV29-1; CDR3 protein: SAHARDPRQGAESGELF
J gene: TRBJ1-2; clone size: -; V gene: TRBV24-1; CDR3 protein: ATSDSINFRQSGYT
J gene: TRBJ1-6; clone size: -; V gene: TRBV7-6; CDR3 protein: ASSPTGTGYNSPLH
J gene: TRBJ2-3; clone size: -; V gene: TRBV28; CDR3 protein: ASCEGATDTQY
J gene: TRBJ2-7; clone size: -; V gene: TRBV6-5; CDR3 protein: ASSGLAGGYEQY
J gene: TRBJ1-6; clone size: once; V gene: TRBV5-4; CDR3 protein: ASSLRGGGSPLH
J gene: TRBJ2-5; clone size: -; V gene: TRBV11-2; CDR3 protein: ASTRSGTSQETQY
J gene: TRBJ2-7; clone size: -; V gene: TRBV28; CDR3 protein: ASSRLAGGPGKTYEQY
J gene: TRBJ1-4; clone size: -; V gene: TRBV4-1; CDR3 protein: ASSQADRGWGNEKLF
J gene: TRBJ1-2; clone size: few; V gene: TRBV29-1; CDR3 protein: SASRGTGPNYGYT
J gene: TRBJ1-6; clone size: -; V gene: TRBV7-2; CDR3 protein: ASSHSGQGNNSPLH
J gene: TRBJ1-5; clone size: -; V gene: TRBV29-1; CDR3 protein: SVGQGNQPQH